A selection of T cell receptor beta chains follows, all from one sample in a study of vaccination effects on CD4 cells after COVID-19. The antigens these receptors bind are not known. Here immunoSEQ multiplex PCR was the method, and the copy in TCRdb shows in-frame clones only, minus some. Here the sample spans around 79,000 clones, roughly 79% being singletons. The sequencing used CD4+ T cells from PBMCs cultured with SARS-CoV-2 spike peptides, collected before COVID-19 vaccination. Receptors were obtained from a human donor who received a COVID-19 vaccine. Each CDR3 is given with its conserved first and last residue. Each record gives: D gene, J gene, V gene, clone size, CDR3 protein, CDR3 DNA. The D gene is left open where the match is weak. Clone size is shown for a subset of rows, as once, few, many or a class of expanded clone.

TRBD1,TRBJ2-5,TRBV30,NA,CAWSVLGQGDGKTQYF,TGTGCCTGGAGTGTATTAGGACAGGGTGATGGAAAGACCCAGTACTTC
NA,TRBJ1-1,TRBV5-1,once,CASSLRTPMNTEAFF,TGCGCCAGCAGCTTGAGGACGCCTATGAACACTGAAGCTTTCTTT
TRBD2,TRBJ2-3,TRBV5-1,NA,CASSLFASGAFTDTQYF,TGCGCCAGCAGCTTGTTCGCTAGCGGGGCCTTTACAGATACGCAGTATTTT
NA,TRBJ1-5,TRBV2,few,CASKVANQPQHF,TGTGCCAGCAAGGTGGCGAATCAGCCCCAGCATTTT
NA,TRBJ2-2,TRBV9,NA,CASSPTELYTGELFF,TGTGCCAGCAGTCCTACAGAGCTATACACCGGGGAGCTGTTTTTT
NA,TRBJ1-4,TRBV15,NA,CATSRQVRKWCGGTEKLFF,TGTGCCACCAGCAGACAGGTGAGGAAATGGTGTGGTGGGACTGAAAAACTGTTTTTT
TRBD1,TRBJ1-2,TRBV9,NA,CASSVGKWSRGRNGYTF,TGTGCCAGCAGCGTAGGAAAATGGTCCAGGGGGAGGAATGGCTACACCTTC
NA,TRBJ2-3,TRBV3-1/TRBV3-2,NA,CASSHGHQTDTQYF,TGTGCCAGCAGCCACGGACATCAGACAGATACGCAGTATTTT
NA,TRBJ2-3,TRBV7-3,NA,CASSLSPGTDTQYF,TGTGCCAGCAGCTTGTCCCCTGGCACAGATACGCAGTATTTT
TRBD1,TRBJ1-3,TRBV3-1/TRBV3-2,NA,CASSSWTGGTSGNTIYF,TGTGCCAGCAGCTCCTGGACAGGGGGGACCTCTGGAAACACCATATATTTT
NA,TRBJ1-1,TRBV30,NA,CAWSVHSAGEGDTEAFF,TGTGCCTGGAGTGTACATTCTGCTGGAGAGGGGGACACTGAAGCTTTCTTT
NA,TRBJ1-1,TRBV28,once,CASSPGVTEAFF,TGTGCCAGCAGTCCTGGGGTAACTGAAGCTTTCTTT
TRBD1,TRBJ1-1,TRBV9,NA,CASSPHLGEGASEAFF,TGTGCCAGCAGCCCCCATTTGGGTGAGGGGGCCTCTGAAGCTTTCTTT
TRBD2,TRBJ2-1,TRBV7-2,NA,CASSFSSGGANEQFF,TGTGCCAGCAGCTTTTCTAGCGGGGGGGCCAATGAGCAGTTCTTC
NA,TRBJ1-2,TRBV20-1,NA,CSASIRGYGYTF,TGCAGTGCTAGTATAAGGGGGTATGGCTACACCTTC
NA,TRBJ2-2,TRBV28,NA,CASSPPGENTGELFF,TGTGCCAGCAGTCCTCCGGGAGAGAACACCGGGGAGCTGTTTTTT
TRBD1,TRBJ1-2,TRBV5-1,NA,CASSLTPGQGAYGYTF,TGCGCCAGCAGCCTAACTCCGGGACAGGGGGCGTATGGCTACACCTTC
NA,TRBJ1-5,TRBV5-6,NA,CASSLSQGLGNQPQHF,TGTGCCAGCAGCTTATCCCAGGGACTGGGCAATCAGCCCCAGCATTTT
NA,TRBJ1-1,TRBV7-3,NA,CASSLGQTGAEAFF,TGTGCCAGCAGCTTAGGGCAGACGGGCGCTGAAGCTTTCTTT
TRBD2,TRBJ2-3,TRBV10-1,NA,CASSQGLYTDTQYF,TGCGCCAGCAGTCAGGGACTATACACAGATACGCAGTATTTT
NA,TRBJ1-6,TRBV4-1,NA,CASSPLAWGSSYNSPLHF,TGCGCCAGCAGCCCCTTAGCTTGGGGAAGCTCCTATAATTCACCCCTCCACTTT
NA,TRBJ2-3,TRBV18,NA,CASSPLAGRWGTDTQYF,TGTGCCAGCTCACCACTGGCAGGGAGATGGGGCACAGATACGCAGTATTTT
NA,TRBJ2-1,TRBV6-2/TRBV6-3,NA,CASSHRDNEQFF,TGTGCCAGCAGTCACCGAGACAATGAGCAGTTCTTC
NA,TRBJ2-1,TRBV4-1,NA,CASRQRGETGAYNEQFF,TGCGCCAGCAGACAACGAGGGGAGACAGGAGCATACAATGAGCAGTTCTTC